This T cell receptor (beta chain) was recovered during a study of Ad26.COV2.S vaccination and SARS-CoV-2 variants. For the study at large: Recipients of Ad26.COV2.S got it intramuscularly, once or twice 56 days apart.

Sequenced by immunoSEQ multiplex PCR; TCRdb stores in-frame clones only, minus some. Found here are about 440,000 clones, 90% of them singletons; the top ten hold around 4.5%. This sample's treatment: about 20 received Ad26.COV2.S at low or high dose, single or two shots; roughly five received placebo; per-sample allocation not given. Day 63 after the first injection of vaccine or placebo was the sampling time. Based in Boston, the donor was an adult of 18-55 years. Its platform was an Ad26 vector, and its expressed antigen was Wuhan-strain SARS-CoV-2 spike. This CDR3 spans 16 amino acids. Trimming took 1 base from V and 3 from J; bases not matched to a gene: 3. Germline values: CDR1 MGHRA, CDR2 YSYEKL.

The chain carries TRBV4-1 and TRBJ2-1, with TRBD2 matching 10 bases. The TCR comes from a person between 18 and 59 years old who received the Ad26.COV2.S COVID-19 vaccine or a placebo. Sequencing used peripheral blood, obtained in a trial of Ad26.COV2.S vaccine versus placebo. As DNA, the CDR3 is TGCGCCAGCAGCCAAGGGAGGACTAGCGGCTACAATGAGCAGTTCTTC. Amino acids: CASSQGRTSGYNEQFF.